The 26 T cell receptor beta chains below come from one sample, sequenced in a study of T cell repertoires in cytomegalovirus infection. TCRdb independently ran MiXCR on the reads; one entry per CDR3 protein. Counted here are hundreds of thousands of distinct CDR3 sequences, 24% occurring once; the ten biggest clones make up 8%. Sequenced: CD8+ T cells from PBMCs. All receptors come from a human donor in good health (CMV status not recorded). Some clones in this sample may be carry-over from other donors' samples.

This clonotype has only a few counts. This rearrangement joins TRBV29-1 to TRBJ1-2; 10 nucleotides agree with TRBD1. The CDR3 extends over 18 amino acids. Looked up from germline, CDR1 is SQVTM and CDR2 is ANQGSEA. With 1 base clipped from V and 3 bases from J, the junction kept 14 bases outside the gene matches. The CDR3 region is CSVEVVAGTGDKDYGYTF. The CDR3 coding sequence is TGCAGCGTTGAAGTCGTTGCCGGGACAGGGGATAAGGACTATGGCTACACCTTC.

In the case of this clonotype: An end of the junction does not agree with germline; a read error may underlie this. CDR3 nucleotides: TGTGCCACCAGCAGAGTAGGACAGGGGAAACTACCCTCTGGGGTCAACGTCCTGACTTTC. Its protein product is CATSRVGQGKLPSGVNVLTF. V usage is TRBV15 and J usage is TRBJ2-6; 9 bases are a match to TRBD1. This CDR3 comprises 20 residues. Germline CDR1 is LNHNV and CDR2 is YYDKDF (reference sequence).

This clonotype was detected only a few times. CDR3 region: CASSQARGPYEQYF. CDR3 coding DNA: TGCGCCAGCAGCCAAGCCCGCGGTCCCTACGAGCAGTACTTC. The chain is built from TRBV4-1 and TRBJ2-7; no clear D gene. Looked up from germline, CDR1 is MGHRA and CDR2 is YSYEKL. V was clipped by 1 base and J by 2 bases, with 9 bases between them. The CDR3 contains 14 residues.

This clonotype was recorded a few times. This sequence joins TRBV6-5 and TRBJ2-5, with D possibly being TRBD1 or TRBD2 (7 bases each). V was cut by 5 bases and J by 1 base, with 14 bases left in between. The CDR3 is made up of 15 amino acids. CDR1 and CDR2 (germline): MNHEY, SVGAGI. CDR3 coding DNA: TGTGCCAGCAGTGGAACAGGGGAGGGCCAAGAGACCCAGTACTTC. Its translation is CASSGTGEGQETQYF.

As concerns this clonotype: Possible read error: a much larger clone is one base away. V and J are TRBV7-2 and TRBJ1-4, with 9 bases fitting TRBD1. Germline CDR1 and CDR2: SGHTA and FQGNSA. The CDR3 totals 15 residues. The CDR3 DNA reads TGTGCCAACAGCTTAAGGACAGGGGATAATGAAAAACTGTTTTTT. Translated, it gives CANSLRTGDNEKLFF. Full variable domain (remainder filled in from reference TRBV7-2 and TRBJ1-4): GAGVSQSPSNKVTEKGKDVELRCDPISGHTALYWYRQSLGQGLEFLIYFQGNSAPDKSGLPSDRFSAERTGGSVSTLTIQRTQQEDSAVYLCANSLRTGDNEKLFFGSGTQLSVL.

This clonotype was observed at least ten times. The chain carries TRBV12-3 or TRBV12-4 and TRBJ1-2, with a tentative D call TRBD1 (6 bases). This CDR3 contains 16 residues. Trimming left V 5 bases short and J 5 bases short, with 21 bases between. This CDR3 is CASSSLGPQGRYGYTF. The CDR3 coding sequence is TGTGCCAGCAGTAGCCTAGGTCCACAGGGACGGTATGGCTACACCTTC.

The V gene is TRBV19, the J gene TRBJ1-1, with a weak D call TRBD1 (5 bases). Trimming shortened V by 8 bases and J by 1 base, and 23 bases separated the two germline ends. This CDR3 is built from 17 residues. Germline lookup yields CDR1 LNHDA and CDR2 SQIVND (reference sequence). The CDR3, as DNA: TGTGCCAGTCAGAGTTCCGTTTTGGGGGTTAAGAACACTGAAGCTTTCTTT. This encodes CASQSSVLGVKNTEAFF.

Points on this clonotype: A much larger clone is a single base away; this may be a read error. This rearrangement joins TRBV28 to TRBJ2-3, with 7 bases identical to TRBD1. The CDR3 consists of 16 residues. Germline-derived CDR1 and CDR2 are MDHEN and SYDVKM. This CDR3 reads CASSRMGTVFTNTQYF. CDR3 nucleotides: TGTGCCAGCAGTCGGATGGGGACAGTATTCACAAATACGCAGTATTTT. Using reference TRBV28 and TRBJ2-3 for the parts outside the CDR3, the full variable domain is DVKVTQSSRYLVKRTGEKVFLECVQDMDHENMFWYRQDPGLGLRLIYFSYDVKMKEKGDIPEGYSVSREKKERFSLILESASTNQTSMYLCASSRMGTVFTNTQYFGPGTRLTVL.

V gene TRBV7-2 combines with J gene TRBJ2-7, with D perhaps matching TRBD1 (6 bases). This CDR3 is built from 17 residues. Germline CDR1 and CDR2: SGHTA and FQGNSA. V gave up 0 bases and J gave up 0 bases, with 15 bases separating them. CDR3 DNA: TGTGCCAGCAGCTTAGCCGGACAGAGCGAGGTCTCCTACGAGCAGTACTTC. Amino acid sequence: CASSLAGQSEVSYEQYF.

This clonotype was detected many times. Germline is not matched at one junction end, which may reflect a read error. V and J are TRBV7-4 and TRBJ2-1, with D possibly matching TRBD2 (6 bases). Per the germline V gene, CDR1 is SGHVT and CDR2 is SQSDAQ. The CDR3 runs to 16 residues. CDR3 in amino acids: CASSLAPGLTYNEQFF. The DNA of the CDR3 is TGTGCCAGCAGCCTAGCCCCGGGACTCACCTACAATGAGCAGTTCTTC.

The chain employs TRBV6-5 and TRBJ1-1, with a weak D call TRBD1 (5 bases). The length of the CDR3 is 16 residues. Trimming took off 6 bases at V and 0 bases at J, with 17 bases between the two ends. Per germline, CDR1 MNHEY and CDR2 SVGAGI. CDR3 residues: CASRSNLGRLNTEAFF. The CDR3 coding sequence is TGTGCCAGCAGATCAAATCTGGGACGGTTGAACACTGAAGCTTTCTTT.

This clonotype showed up just a few times. The chain uses TRBV20-1 and TRBJ2-7, with D possibly being TRBD1 (5 bases). Germline CDR1 is DFQATT and CDR2 is SNEGSKA (reference sequence). The V end lost 4 bases, the J end lost 2 bases, and 15 bases lay between the germline ends. The CDR3 runs 14 residues. The CDR3 nucleotides are TGCAGTGCTAAAAGGCCCGACAGAACCTACGAGCAGTACTTC. Translation: CSAKRPDRTYEQYF.

This clonotype was detected ten times or more. CDR3 in amino acids: CASSYSRSGEKETQYF. The DNA of the CDR3 is TGTGCCAGCAGTTACTCGCGTAGCGGGGAAAAAGAGACCCAGTACTTC. V is TRBV6-2 or TRBV6-3 and J is TRBJ2-5; 8 positions match TRBD2. CDR3 length: 16 residues. V trimming: 0 bases; J trimming: 3 bases; junction bases outside the gene matches: 6. CDR1 MNHEY and CDR2 SVGEGT come from the germline V gene.

The V call is TRBV6-5, the J call TRBJ1-6; D call uncertain. The length of the CDR3 is 15 residues. Trimming removed 2 bases from V and 7 bases from J, with 12 bases in between. Germline loops: CDR1 MNHEY, CDR2 SVGAGI. For the CDR3, the DNA is TGTGCCAGCAGTTACACGGGGAGTTTAAATTCACCCCTCCACTTT. Translated: CASSYTGSLNSPLHF.

The sample holds a few counts of this clonotype. The chain joins TRBV7-9 to TRBJ2-2; D is unresolved. The germline gives CDR1 SEHNR, CDR2 FQNEAQ (reference sequence). The CDR3 is 15 amino acids. The ends were cut back, 4 bases at V and 0 bases at J, with 9 bases in the middle. The CDR3 here is CASSSPPSNTGELFF. CDR3 nucleotides: TGTGCCAGCAGCTCCCCACCTTCGAACACCGGGGAGCTGTTTTTT. Filled out from reference TRBV7-9 and TRBJ2-2, the complete variable domain reads DTGVSQNPRHKITKRGQNVTFRCDPISEHNRLYWYRQTLGQGPEFLTYFQNEAQLEKSRLLSDRFSAERPKGSFSTLEIQRTEQGDSAMYLCASSSPPSNTGELFFGEGSRLTVL.

The chain carries TRBV7-6 and TRBJ2-5; 7 bases are a match to TRBD1. Germline V gene lookup returns CDR1 SGHVS and CDR2 FNYEAQ. This CDR3 is 15 amino acids long. Trimming took 2 bases from V and 4 from J; bases not matched to a gene: 7. The CDR3 spells CASSLTGQLRETQYF. The CDR3 bases are TGTGCCAGCAGCTTAACGGGACAGCTAAGAGAGACCCAGTACTTC.

The table lists this clonotype with a count of one. V is TRBV7-6 and J is TRBJ1-1; the D gene is possibly TRBD1 (6 bases). Trimming took off 7 bases at V and 3 bases at J, with 18 bases between the two ends. The germline V gene encodes CDR1 SGHVS and CDR2 FNYEAQ. CDR3 size: 15 residues. CDR3 sequence (DNA): TGTGCCAGCACAGGGGAGCCCCTCTTCGACACTGAAGCTTTCTTT. Amino acids: CASTGEPLFDTEAFF.

The chain uses TRBV7-3 and TRBJ2-2; D gene uncertain. V lost 5 bases and J 0 bases, leaving 37 bases between the germline ends. Germline-derived CDR1 and CDR2 are SGHTA and FQGTGA. The CDR3 has 24 residues. CDR3 coding DNA: TGTGCCAGCAGCCCGATGCCCCGGATCAATCCCGGGTACACCCAGTTCGCGAACACCGGGGAGCTGTTTTTT. The encoded protein is CASSPMPRINPGYTQFANTGELFF.

The gene calls are TRBV20-1 and TRBJ2-1; D may be TRBD1 (6 bases). The CDR3 is 14 residues long. The germline CDR1 and CDR2 sequences are DFQATT and SNEGSKA (reference sequence). V was pared by 5 bases and J by 4 bases, with 15 bases between. CDR3 sequence (DNA): TGCAGTGCTCCGACCCGGGACACATACAATGAGCAGTTCTTC. This translates into CSAPTRDTYNEQFF.

A few counts support this clonotype. The chain is built from TRBV28 and TRBJ2-1; unclear D gene. CDR1 and CDR2 (germline): MDHEN, SYDVKM. The CDR3 has 13 residues. Trimming left V 6 bases short and J 8 bases short, with 14 bases between. The CDR3 nucleotides are TGTGCCAGCAGCCAACCCCCCCGGGATGAGCAGTTCTTC. This sequence encodes CASSQPPRDEQFF.

The sample holds a few counts of this clonotype. The chain links TRBV10-3 to TRBJ2-3; 10 nucleotides match TRBD2. This CDR3 is 16 amino acids long. The V segment lost 6 bases and the J segment 5 bases; nucleotides outside the gene matches: 11. Germline CDR1 is ENHRY and CDR2 is SYGVKD. In DNA form, the CDR3 reads TGTGCCATCAGCCTTAGCAGCGGGGGGGCCATAGATACGCAGTATTTT. It specifies CAISLSSGGAIDTQYF.

This chain joins TRBV6-2 or TRBV6-3 and TRBJ2-2, with D possibly TRBD2 on 5 matching bases. Germline V gene sequence: CDR1 MNHEY, CDR2 SVGEGT. The CDR3 totals 16 residues. Trimming cost V 2 bases and J 6 bases, with 16 bases left between them. The CDR3 DNA follows: TGTGCCAGCAGTTACGGGCGACTAATGGGTCCCGGGGAGCTGTTTTTT. This gives the protein CASSYGRLMGPGELFF.

The rearrangement uses TRBV28 and TRBJ2-7; D gene unclear. Trimming took 3 bases from V and 3 from J, leaving 9 bases between them. The CDR3 is 13 amino acids. Germline V lookup: CDR1 MDHEN, CDR2 SYDVKM. This CDR3 is CASSLAVSYEQYV. The CDR3 DNA is TGTGCCAGCAGTTTGGCAGTTAGCTACGAGCAGTACGTC.

This clonotype occurred many times. V is TRBV7-6 and J is TRBJ2-2; D possibly corresponds to TRBD1 (7 bases). Per germline, CDR1 SGHVS and CDR2 FNYEAQ. The CDR3 sequence is 15 residues long. The V end lost 2 bases, the J end lost 5 bases, and 12 bases lay between the germline ends. DNA for the CDR3: TGTGCCAGCAGCTTACCAGGGGGAGGAACCGGGGAGCTGTTTTTT. This translates into CASSLPGGGTGELFF.

This clonotype appeared a few times. The chain is built from TRBV10-3 and TRBJ2-7, with TRBD1 as a possible D gene (6 bases). Per the germline V gene, CDR1 is ENHRY and CDR2 is SYGVKD. The V end lost 11 bases, the J end lost 5 bases, and 16 bases lay between the germline ends. This CDR3 is built from 12 residues. CDR3 region: CAVRGGNHEQYV. The CDR3 nucleotides are TGTGCCGTCCGAGGGGGAAACCACGAGCAGTACGTC.

This clonotype was seen more than once but under ten times. The V call is TRBV6-2 or TRBV6-3, the J call TRBJ2-5; the D is unclear. Per germline, CDR1 MNHEY and CDR2 SVGEGT. V lost 0 bases and J 3 bases, leaving 8 bases between the germline ends. This CDR3 region has 14 residues. The CDR3 bases are TGTGCCAGCAGTTACTCGTTCACTGAAGAGACCCAGTACTTC. Residues: CASSYSFTEETQYF.